Here is one TCR beta chain with its context. From germline, CDR1 is SGHRS and CDR2 YFSETQ. Trimming removed 4 bases from V and 6 bases from J; junction bases left unmatched: 5. The CDR3 has 14 amino acids. This sample was included in a study of OX40 agonist ivuxolimab in advanced cancers. Study overall: The dose-escalation cohort was just under 85% male, with a mean age of 60 years, ranging roughly 20 to 90.

Clones were sequenced by immunoSEQ multiplex PCR, and TCRdb holds only the in-frame ones, with some missing. This table holds roughly 67,000 clones, about 88% found once. The source of this sequence is an adult with an advanced solid tumor such as melanoma, head and neck, liver or kidney cancer. This chain links TRBV5-1 with TRBJ2-7, with TRBD1 matching 12 bases. This specimen was CD4+ or CD8+ T cells sorted from blood, taken in a trial of the OX40 agonist ivuxolimab. CDR3 in DNA: TGCGCCAGCAGCCCGGGACAGGGGGCGGTCGAGCAGTACTTC. Protein: CASSPGQGAVEQYF.